This is a list of T cell receptor beta chains from one sample in a study of cytomegalovirus exposure and HLA in healthy donors. This table comes from immunoSEQ multiplex PCR, and its TCRdb copy is limited to in-frame clones, with some not included. The profile covers a few hundred thousand clones, with over 80% appearing a single time and more than 13% taken by the ten largest. The sequencing input was PBMCs. These receptors came from a woman aged 25 to 39 in good health and CMV-seropositive. The CDR3 runs from the conserved cysteine through the conserved F or W. D genes are given only for firm matches. The size field is filled for only some rows; it gives once, few, many or a size class.

CDR3nt: TGTGCCAGCAGTTACTCGTCTGCCCTCAATCAGCCCCAGCATTTT
CDR3aa: CASSYSSALNQPQHF
d_gene: NA
abundance: NA
j_gene: TRBJ1-5
v_gene: TRBV6-6

CDR3nt: TGTGCCAGCAGCTCCGGGACAGGGCCTCTCGACGAGCAGTACTTC
CDR3aa: CASSSGTGPLDEQYF
d_gene: TRBD1
abundance: NA
j_gene: TRBJ2-7
v_gene: TRBV11-2

CDR3nt: TGTGCCAGCAGGGCCGGGACGGACTATGGCTACACCTTC
CDR3aa: CASRAGTDYGYTF
d_gene: NA
abundance: NA
j_gene: TRBJ1-2
v_gene: TRBV28

CDR3nt: TGCGCCAGCAGAATCCGGGACAGGGGTTCTGAAGCTTTCTTT
CDR3aa: CASRIRDRGSEAFF
d_gene: TRBD1
abundance: NA
j_gene: TRBJ1-1
v_gene: TRBV4-1

CDR3nt: TGTGCCAGCAGTGAGCAGGGGAACACTGAAGCTTTCTTT
CDR3aa: CASSEQGNTEAFF
d_gene: NA
abundance: NA
j_gene: TRBJ1-1
v_gene: TRBV2

CDR3nt: TGTGCCAGCAGTCGATGGGGAGGAATAGAAGAGACCCAGTACTTC
CDR3aa: CASSRWGGIEETQYF
d_gene: NA
abundance: NA
j_gene: TRBJ2-5
v_gene: TRBV27

CDR3nt: TGTGCCAGCAGTGTCTCAACAGGGAAAAACTACGAGCAGTACTTC
CDR3aa: CASSVSTGKNYEQYF
d_gene: NA
abundance: NA
j_gene: TRBJ2-7
v_gene: TRBV6-1

CDR3nt: TGTGCCAGCAGTCGACAGGGGGCGTCCACCGGGGAGCTGTTTTTT
CDR3aa: CASSRQGASTGELFF
d_gene: TRBD1
abundance: NA
j_gene: TRBJ2-2
v_gene: TRBV25-1

CDR3nt: TGTGCCAGCAGTTTTAGGGACGACTCCTACAATGAGCAGTTCTTC
CDR3aa: CASSFRDDSYNEQFF
d_gene: NA
abundance: NA
j_gene: TRBJ2-1
v_gene: TRBV27

CDR3nt: TGTGCCAGCAGTTCCAGGGGGCTCGGGAATGTGGCGCAGTTCTTC
CDR3aa: CASSSRGLGNVAQFF
d_gene: TRBD1
abundance: NA
j_gene: TRBJ2-1
v_gene: TRBV6-5

CDR3nt: TGTGCCACCAGCGGGGGACAGGGGTTTGAAAAACTGTTTTTT
CDR3aa: CATSGGQGFEKLFF
d_gene: TRBD1
abundance: NA
j_gene: TRBJ1-4
v_gene: TRBV15

CDR3nt: TGCAGCGTTGTTCGCGTAGCGGGAAAGAACACCGGGGAGCTGTTTTTT
CDR3aa: CSVVRVAGKNTGELFF
d_gene: TRBD2
abundance: NA
j_gene: TRBJ2-2
v_gene: TRBV29-1

CDR3nt: TGTGCCAGCAGTCCCCGGACTAGCGGCGGAGATACGCAGTATTTT
CDR3aa: CASSPRTSGGDTQYF
d_gene: TRBD2
abundance: once
j_gene: TRBJ2-3
v_gene: TRBV2

CDR3nt: TGCGCCAGCACAGGGGAGGACACCGGGGAGCTGTTTTTT
CDR3aa: CASTGEDTGELFF
d_gene: NA
abundance: few
j_gene: TRBJ2-2
v_gene: TRBV4-3

CDR3nt: TGTGCCACCATAGCGGCGTCTGAAGCTTTCTTT
CDR3aa: CATIAASEAFF
d_gene: NA
abundance: NA
j_gene: TRBJ1-1
v_gene: TRBV15

CDR3nt: TGTGCCAGCAGCAACGACAGGGCGTCCTACGAGCAGTACTTC
CDR3aa: CASSNDRASYEQYF
d_gene: TRBD1
abundance: NA
j_gene: TRBJ2-7
v_gene: TRBV7-9

CDR3nt: TGTGCCAGCACGAATAATAAACTAGCGGGAGTTCGCGGGGAGCTGTTTTTT
CDR3aa: CASTNNKLAGVRGELFF
d_gene: TRBD2
abundance: few
j_gene: TRBJ2-2
v_gene: TRBV5-6

CDR3nt: TGTGCCAGCGGACCATCGCAAGCTTTCTTT
CDR3aa: CASGPSQAFF
d_gene: NA
abundance: NA
j_gene: TRBJ1-1
v_gene: TRBV28